Listed below are T cell receptor beta chains from one sample, sequenced in a study of blood T cell dynamics during melanoma immunotherapy. TCRdb keeps only in-frame clones here, not all; method: immunoSEQ multiplex PCR. There are 25,000 to 30,000 clones in the sample; 80% to 85% occur only once, and 10% lies in the top ten. The sequenced sample was blood, obtained from a patient treated with checkpoint blockade. The receptor source for this set is a human donor with melanoma. Each CDR3 is given with its conserved first and last residue. The order of the fields is J gene, D gene, V gene, clone size, CDR3 protein, CDR3 DNA. A D gene is named only where the DNA matches it firmly. Part of the rows lack a size; the others show once, few, many or a class for expanded clones.

j_call: TRBJ2-2
d_call: TRBD1
v_call: TRBV29-1
clone_size: .
cdr3_aa: CSGTGANTGELFF
cdr3_nt: TGCAGCGGGACAGGGGCGAACACCGGGGAGCTGTTTTTT

j_call: TRBJ1-1
d_call: .
v_call: TRBV11-2
clone_size: .
cdr3_aa: CASSQEVRTEAFF
cdr3_nt: TGTGCCAGCTCCCAGGAAGTTCGGACTGAAGCTTTCTTT

j_call: TRBJ1-1
d_call: .
v_call: TRBV29-1
clone_size: .
cdr3_aa: CSVEDLRAHTEAFF
cdr3_nt: TGCAGCGTTGAAGATCTTAGGGCCCACACTGAAGCTTTCTTT

j_call: TRBJ2-1
d_call: TRBD2
v_call: TRBV9
clone_size: .
cdr3_aa: CASSVTSGMTDEQFF
cdr3_nt: TGTGCCAGCAGCGTGACTAGCGGGATGACTGATGAGCAGTTCTTC

j_call: TRBJ2-5
d_call: TRBD1
v_call: TRBV19
clone_size: .
cdr3_aa: CASSIVSGGLRETQYF
cdr3_nt: TGTGCCAGTAGTATAGTATCAGGGGGCCTCAGAGAGACCCAGTACTTC

j_call: TRBJ2-5
d_call: .
v_call: TRBV19
clone_size: .
cdr3_aa: CASSIGGGKETQYF
cdr3_nt: TGTGCCAGTAGTATAGGCGGCGGAAAAGAGACCCAGTACTTC

j_call: TRBJ1-4
d_call: .
v_call: TRBV19
clone_size: .
cdr3_aa: CASSSTELLEKLFF
cdr3_nt: TGTGCCAGCAGTTCGACAGAGCTTCTGGAAAAACTGTTTTTT

j_call: TRBJ2-7
d_call: .
v_call: TRBV5-1
clone_size: .
cdr3_aa: CASSPGAGQYF
cdr3_nt: TGCGCCAGCTCACCGGGGGCCGGGCAGTACTTC

j_call: TRBJ1-2
d_call: .
v_call: TRBV9
clone_size: once
cdr3_aa: CASSVEDGDYGYTF
cdr3_nt: TGTGCCAGCAGCGTAGAGGACGGTGACTATGGCTACACCTTC

j_call: TRBJ1-2
d_call: .
v_call: TRBV7-9
clone_size: medium-sized
cdr3_aa: CASSSLDHYGYTF
cdr3_nt: TGTGCCAGCAGCTCCTTAGACCACTATGGCTACACCTTC

j_call: TRBJ2-1
d_call: .
v_call: TRBV2
clone_size: .
cdr3_aa: CASSERGERSGTWQFF
cdr3_nt: TGTGCCAGCAGTGAAAGGGGGGAGCGGTCTGGGACTTGGCAGTTCTTC

j_call: TRBJ2-1
d_call: .
v_call: TRBV7-2
clone_size: .
cdr3_aa: CASSFVGSYNEQFF
cdr3_nt: TGTGCCAGCAGCTTCGTTGGGTCCTACAATGAGCAGTTCTTC

j_call: TRBJ1-5
d_call: TRBD1
v_call: TRBV2
clone_size: .
cdr3_aa: CASSPGQGRGGNQPQHF
cdr3_nt: TGTGCCAGCAGTCCGGGACAGGGTCGGGGAGGCAATCAGCCCCAGCATTTT

j_call: TRBJ1-2
d_call: TRBD1
v_call: TRBV5-1
clone_size: .
cdr3_aa: CASGQGQRNYGYTF
cdr3_nt: TGCGCCAGCGGCCAGGGACAGCGCAACTATGGCTACACCTTC

j_call: TRBJ1-3
d_call: TRBD1
v_call: TRBV19
clone_size: .
cdr3_aa: CASSPFGTGASSGNTIYF
cdr3_nt: TGTGCCAGTAGCCCGTTCGGGACAGGGGCCAGCTCTGGAAACACCATATATTTT

j_call: TRBJ1-6
d_call: .
v_call: TRBV14
clone_size: .
cdr3_aa: CASSQTEGGGPHSPLHF
cdr3_nt: TGTGCCAGCAGCCAAACCGAAGGGGGGGGGCCCCATTCACCCCTCCACTTT

j_call: TRBJ2-5
d_call: TRBD2
v_call: TRBV7-2
clone_size: .
cdr3_aa: CASSLTSGGQETQYF
cdr3_nt: TGTGCCAGCAGCCTGACTAGCGGGGGGCAAGAGACCCAGTACTTC

j_call: TRBJ2-5
d_call: .
v_call: TRBV2
clone_size: .
cdr3_aa: CASSEALLSGAETQYF
cdr3_nt: TGTGCCAGCAGTGAAGCGCTTCTTTCCGGGGCGGAGACCCAGTACTTC

j_call: TRBJ2-7
d_call: .
v_call: TRBV5-1
clone_size: .
cdr3_aa: CASSLLGNYEQYF
cdr3_nt: TGCGCCAGCAGCTTGTTGGGCAACTACGAGCAGTACTTC

j_call: TRBJ2-7
d_call: TRBD1
v_call: TRBV28
clone_size: .
cdr3_aa: CASESPGQGGYEQYF
cdr3_nt: TGTGCCAGCGAGAGTCCCGGACAGGGGGGGTACGAGCAGTACTTC

j_call: TRBJ2-2
d_call: TRBD1
v_call: TRBV19
clone_size: .
cdr3_aa: CASSIYAFRGHPTGELFF
cdr3_nt: TGTGCCAGTAGTATATATGCGTTCAGGGGGCACCCCACCGGGGAGCTGTTTTTT

j_call: TRBJ2-5
d_call: .
v_call: TRBV7-3
clone_size: .
cdr3_aa: CASSLTTRQETQYF
cdr3_nt: TGTGCCAGCAGCTTAACTACCCGCCAAGAGACCCAGTACTTC

j_call: TRBJ2-7
d_call: .
v_call: TRBV6-6
clone_size: .
cdr3_aa: CASSSARESYEQYF
cdr3_nt: TGTGCCAGCAGCTCCGCCAGGGAATCCTACGAGCAGTACTTC

j_call: TRBJ2-5
d_call: .
v_call: TRBV5-6
clone_size: .
cdr3_aa: CASSFSGYQETQYF
cdr3_nt: TGTGCCAGCAGCTTTTCAGGTTACCAAGAGACCCAGTACTTC

j_call: TRBJ1-4
d_call: .
v_call: TRBV9
clone_size: .
cdr3_aa: CASSVGTVATNEKLFF
cdr3_nt: TGTGCCAGCAGCGTAGGGACAGTCGCAACTAATGAAAAACTGTTTTTT